Below, 17 T cell receptor beta chains from the same sample are listed, as sequenced in a study of T cells in Graves' hyperthyroidism and ophthalmopathy. TCR beta CDR3 sequences were amplified from RNA transcripts. RT-PCR in the first round (using the HTBI primer set) targeted the TCR CDR3. Each CDR3 protein is one row after TCRdb ran MiXCR on the multiplex PCR reads. The sample shows some 490,000 distinct CDR3 sequences, less than 25% of them seen only once. The sample consisted of blood. These receptors were collected from a woman in her seventies with Graves' ophthalmopathy.

This clonotype has more than one count but fewer than ten. The gene calls are TRBV7-9 and TRBJ2-1; D might be TRBD2 (5 bases). The CDR3 has 13 amino acids. Between the trimmed V and J ends, which lost 5 bases and 5 bases, there was a span of 10 bases. Germline assignment: CDR1 SEHNR and CDR2 FQNEAQ (reference sequence). The CDR3 sequence: CASSALVNNEQFF. DNA for the CDR3: TGTGCCAGCAGCGCACTAGTGAACAATGAGCAGTTCTTC. The complete variable domain, with remaining parts taken from reference TRBV7-9 and TRBJ2-1, reads DTGVSQNPRHKITKRGQNVTFRCDPISEHNRLYWYRQTLGQGPEFLTYFQNEAQLEKSRLLSDRFSAERPKGSFSTLEIQRTEQGDSAMYLCASSALVNNEQFFGPGTRLTVL.

This clonotype turned up a few times. The chain recombines TRBV10-3 with TRBJ1-6; the match to TRBD1 covers 7 bases. The CDR3 loop spans 13 amino acids. From germline, CDR1 is ENHRY and CDR2 SYGVKD. V was pared by 10 bases and J by 5 bases, with 5 bases of the junction left unmatched. The CDR3 loop is CAKIQGNNSPLHF. CDR3 coding DNA: TGTGCCAAAATACAGGGGAATAATTCACCCCTCCACTTT.

The chain joins TRBV18 to TRBJ2-6; D is unclear. The CDR3 spans 13 residues. Per the germline V gene, CDR1 is KGHSH and CDR2 is LQKENI. Trimming removed 5 bases from V and 4 bases from J, with 6 bases in between. The CDR3 nucleotides are TGTGCCAGCTCAGTTGAGGGGGCCAACGTCCTGACTTTC. It encodes CASSVEGANVLTF.

The chain links TRBV7-2 to TRBJ1-6, with a weak D call TRBD1 (5 bases). This CDR3 has 16 residues. With 3 bases removed from V and 9 bases from J, the gap between germline ends came to 18 bases. Germline V gene lookup returns CDR1 SGHTA and CDR2 FQGNSA. The CDR3 DNA sequence: TGTGCCAGCAGCTTGGCGGTTGGGGCATATGGTTCACCCCTCCACTTT. Translated: CASSLAVGAYGSPLHF.

This clonotype was detected many times. The chain carries TRBV27 and TRBJ2-1; D gene unclear. This CDR3 contains 13 residues. V was shortened by 1 base and J by 4 bases, with 5 bases between the two germline ends. Germline V lookup: CDR1 MNHEY, CDR2 SMNVEV (reference sequence). The CDR3 region is CASSLYRYNEQFF. The CDR3 bases are TGTGCCAGCAGTTTATATCGGTACAATGAGCAGTTCTTC.

This clonotype was counted a few times. The chain carries TRBV30 and TRBJ1-4, with 9 bases identical to TRBD1. The CDR3 runs 13 residues. V was pared by 5 bases and J by 6 bases, with 4 bases of the junction left unmatched. Germline CDR1 is GTSNPN and CDR2 is SVGIG (reference sequence). CDR3 sequence reads: CAWETGGDEKLFF. In DNA, the CDR3 is TGTGCCTGGGAGACAGGGGGTGATGAAAAACTGTTTTTT.

The rearrangement uses TRBV30 and TRBJ2-1, with 7 bases that match TRBD2. Looked up from germline, CDR1 is GTSNPN and CDR2 is SVGIG (reference sequence). The CDR3 is 16 amino acids. V dropped 2 bases and J dropped 7; count of bases not matched to a gene: 14. The CDR3 coding sequence is TGTGCCTGGAGTATCGCTAGCGGCTCATATTTTAATGAGCAGTTCTTC. The encoded protein is CAWSIASGSYFNEQFF.

The sample holds many counts of this clonotype. The chain has TRBV6-2 or TRBV6-3 and TRBJ2-2; TRBD1 is a possible D gene (6 bases). Germline loops: CDR1 MNHEY, CDR2 SVGEGT. Trimming cost V 5 bases and J 6 bases, with 13 bases left between them. The CDR3 length is 14 residues. Here the CDR3 DNA reads TGTGCCAGCAGTACGGGACATCGCGCCGGGGAGCTGTTTTTT. Its protein product is CASSTGHRAGELFF.

This clonotype occurred a few times. This chain connects TRBV5-4 to TRBJ2-3; 11 bases map to TRBD2. Germline CDR1 reads SGHNT; CDR2 reads YYREEE (reference sequence). The CDR3 runs to 16 residues. V shed 5 bases, J shed 1 base, and the junction held 6 bases outside the gene matches. DNA for the CDR3: TGTGCCAGCAGAGCACTAGCGGGAGTGGGCACAGATACGCAGTATTTT. As protein: CASRALAGVGTDTQYF.

This clonotype was observed at least ten times. This rearrangement joins TRBV10-3 to TRBJ1-2, with unresolved D. V was trimmed by 4 bases and J by 2 bases, leaving 17 bases between them. The CDR3 has 16 amino acids. From germline, CDR1 is ENHRY and CDR2 SYGVKD. DNA for the CDR3: TGTGCCATCAGTGGTCGGACGGCGAACGGGAACTATGGCTACACCTTC. This codes for CAISGRTANGNYGYTF.

Relative to its sample, this clonotype is medium-sized. The rearrangement joins TRBV11-2 to TRBJ1-2; 7 positions agree with TRBD1. CDR1 SGHAT and CDR2 FQNNGV come from the germline V gene. Losses at the gene ends were 5 bases for V and 6 bases for J; bases not matched to a gene: 12. The CDR3 has 15 amino acids. The CDR3 sequence is CASSELRDRHDGYTF. The CDR3, as DNA: TGTGCCAGCAGCGAACTCCGGGACAGACACGATGGCTACACCTTC. Full variable domain (remainder filled in from reference TRBV11-2 and TRBJ1-2): EAGVAQSPRYKIIEKRQSVAFWCNPISGHATLYWYQQILGQGPKLLIQFQNNGVVDDSQLPKDRFSAERLKGVDSTLKIQPAKLEDSAVYLCASSELRDRHDGYTFGSGTRLTVV.

The V call is TRBV2, the J call TRBJ1-2, with 9 bases lining up with TRBD1. J was trimmed by 8 bases and V by 3 bases; bases with no gene match: 10. There are 15 residues in the CDR3. Looked up from germline, CDR1 is SNHLY and CDR2 is FYNNEI. As DNA, the CDR3 is TGTGCCAGCAGTGATACCCGAGGACAGGGGTGGGGCTACACCTTC. Its protein is CASSDTRGQGWGYTF.

This clonotype was found a few times. This sequence may be a read error, since a much larger clone differs from it by one base. V and J are TRBV30 and TRBJ1-4; no clear D gene. CDR1 GTSNPN and CDR2 SVGIG come from the germline V gene (reference sequence). Trimming cost V 7 bases and J 2 bases, with 14 bases left between them. The CDR3 runs to 14 residues. This chain's CDR3 is CASLRESTNEKLFF. The CDR3 DNA sequence: TGTGCCTCCCTTAGGGAGTCTACTAATGAAAAACTGTTTTTT.

The chain joins TRBV10-1 to TRBJ2-7; D may match TRBD1 or TRBD2 (5 bases each). Looked up from germline, CDR1 is WNHNN and CDR2 is SYGVQD (reference sequence). The CDR3 runs 16 residues. V was shortened by 6 bases and J by 2 bases, with 20 bases between the two germline ends. CDR3: CASSDDRGDVTYEQYF. The CDR3 DNA follows: TGCGCCAGCAGCGATGACAGAGGGGATGTAACCTACGAGCAGTACTTC.

The chain recombines TRBV5-8 with TRBJ1-5, with TRBD1 identical over 7 bases. This CDR3 region has 16 residues. Germline V gene data show CDR1 as SGHTS and CDR2 as YDEGEE. After removal of 5 bases from V and 1 base from J, the junction contained 9 bases not matched to a gene. The CDR3 DNA reads as TGTGCCAGCAGACCCAGACAGGGTGCAAGCAATCAGCCCCAGCATTTT. This sequence encodes CASRPRQGASNQPQHF.

DNA of the CDR3: TGTGCCAGTATGCGACAGCGCAATCAGCCCCAGCATTTT. This encodes CASMRQRNQPQHF. This chain joins TRBV19 and TRBJ1-5, with D perhaps matching TRBD1 (5 bases). The CDR3 loop spans 13 amino acids. CDR1 is LNHDA and CDR2 is SQIVND in the germline V gene (reference sequence). V gave up 7 bases and J gave up 2 bases, with 9 bases separating them. Based on the CDR3 plus reference TRBV19 and TRBJ1-5, the full variable domain is DGGITQSPKYLFRKEGQNVTLSCEQNLNHDAMYWYRQDPGQGLRLIYYSQIVNDFQKGDIAEGYSVSREKKESFPLTVTSAQKNPTAFYLCASMRQRNQPQHFGDGTRLSIL.

The V gene is TRBV3-1, the J gene TRBJ1-2; possibly TRBD1 for D (5 bases). Germline CDR1 is LGHDT and CDR2 is YNNKEL (reference sequence). The V end was cut by 0 bases, the J end by 2 bases, with 10 bases between. CDR3 size: 15 residues. The CDR3, as DNA: TGTGCCAGCAGCCAAGATGATAGGACAAACTATGGCTACACCTTC. It is translated as CASSQDDRTNYGYTF.